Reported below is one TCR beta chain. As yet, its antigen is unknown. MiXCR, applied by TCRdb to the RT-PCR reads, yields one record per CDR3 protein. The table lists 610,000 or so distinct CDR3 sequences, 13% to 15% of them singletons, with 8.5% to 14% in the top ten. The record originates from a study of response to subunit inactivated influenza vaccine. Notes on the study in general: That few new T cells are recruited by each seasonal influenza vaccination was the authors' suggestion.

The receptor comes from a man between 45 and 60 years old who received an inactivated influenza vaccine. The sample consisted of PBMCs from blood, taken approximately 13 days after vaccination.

This CDR3 is CASSPARTGKMYEQYF. CDR3 DNA: TGCGCCAGCAGCCCCGCCCGGACGGGAAAAATGTACGAGCAGTACTTC. The gene calls are TRBV5-1 and TRBJ2-7; D is possibly TRBD2 (5 bases). Germline assignment: CDR1 SGHRS and CDR2 YFSETQ. Deletions cut 4 bases from V and 4 bases from J, with 21 bases between. The length of the CDR3 is 16 residues. Drawing the rest from reference TRBV5-1 and TRBJ2-7, the complete variable domain is KAGVTQTPRYLIKTRGQQVTLSCSPISGHRSVSWYQQTPGQGLQFLFEYFSETQRNKGNFPGRFSGRQFSNSRSEMNVSTLELGDSALYLCASSPARTGKMYEQYFGPGTRLTVT.